This paragraph reports one TCR beta chain. Its target is not known. Produced via immunoSEQ multiplex PCR; TCRdb's table is partial and in-frame only. Among 55,000 to 70,000 clones listed, more than 85% were seen once. In germline, CDR1 is SGHRS, CDR2 YFSETQ. This CDR3 comprises 17 residues. V lost 4 bases and J lost 0, with 16 bases in between. This sample stems from a study of cytomegalovirus exposure and HLA in healthy donors. Study-wide points: A later analysis found first-cohort TCR clusters tended to co-occur in the 130 or so validation repertoires. Cytomegalovirus association was assigned to more than 150 TCR beta chains.

This sequence joins TRBV5-1 and TRBJ2-2, with D perhaps TRBD2 (6 bases). The sample consisted of PBMCs. The TCR originated in a woman aged 25 to 45 in good health and CMV-seronegative. CDR3 nucleotide sequence: TGCGCCAGCAGCGTCCCCGGGGGAAAGACGAACACCGGGGAGCTGTTTTTT. It specifies CASSVPGGKTNTGELFF.